This T cell receptor (beta chain) was identified in a study of T-cell memory formation after mild COVID-19. Across the whole study: Clusters of TCRs were largely donor specific.

MiXCR, run by TCRdb on the 5' RACE reads, gives a single entry per CDR3 protein. The sample shows about 430,000 distinct CDR3 sequences, approximately 24% of them seen only once. The junction had 16 bases not matched to a gene; V was cut back by 4 bases and J by 1 base. The CDR3 has 19 residues. Per the germline V gene, CDR1 is KGHDR and CDR2 is SFDVKD. The sample holds a few counts of this clonotype. Antigen: not known. Whole-study results and caveats: Chiefly within CM and EM were the contracting CD4+ clones; CD8+ ones were within EMRA. Later expanders leaned CD4+, whereas day 15 to 85 contracting clones were balanced CD4/CD8.

This sequence originates from an adult woman who had mild COVID-19 (a few samples of this study predate the infection). Cell type and time point are not known. Sequencing input: PBMCs or a T cell subset sorted from them (not recorded which). The chain couples TRBV24-1 to TRBJ1-1, with 8 positions matching TRBD1. The CDR3 loop is CATSDHRQGFDQTNTEAFF. Written as DNA, the CDR3 is TGTGCCACCAGTGACCATCGACAGGGGTTTGATCAAACGAACACTGAAGCTTTCTTT.